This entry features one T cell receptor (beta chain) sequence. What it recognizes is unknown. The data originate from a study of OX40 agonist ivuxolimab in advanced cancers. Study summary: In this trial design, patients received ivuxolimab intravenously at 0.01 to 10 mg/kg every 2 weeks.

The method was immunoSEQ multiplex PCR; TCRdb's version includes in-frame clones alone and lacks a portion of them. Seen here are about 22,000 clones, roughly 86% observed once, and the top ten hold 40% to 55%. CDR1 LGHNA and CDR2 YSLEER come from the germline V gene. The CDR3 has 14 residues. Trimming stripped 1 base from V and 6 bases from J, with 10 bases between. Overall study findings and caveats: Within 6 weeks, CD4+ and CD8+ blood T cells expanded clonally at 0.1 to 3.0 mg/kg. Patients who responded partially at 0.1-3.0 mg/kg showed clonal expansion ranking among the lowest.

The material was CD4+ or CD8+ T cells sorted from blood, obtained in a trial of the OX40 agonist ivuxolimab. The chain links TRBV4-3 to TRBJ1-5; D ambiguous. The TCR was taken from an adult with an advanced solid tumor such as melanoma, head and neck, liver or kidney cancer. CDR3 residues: CASSQVSGSQPQHF. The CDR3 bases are TGCGCCAGCAGCCAAGTATCGGGGAGTCAGCCCCAGCATTTT.